This T cell receptor (beta chain) was observed in a study of neurological immune-mediated disorders. The table lists this clonotype with many counts. In each sequencing run, over 180 million TCR-beta sequences were generated from 15-18 subjects. TCRdb re-analysed the 5' RACE reads in MiXCR, keeping a single row per CDR3 protein. Of 53,000 or so distinct CDR3 sequences detected, 10% to 15% appear once; the ten largest clones hold roughly 10%. Germline CDR1 SGHKS, CDR2 YYEKEE (reference sequence). V lost 3 bases to trimming and J lost 10 bases, with 13 bases between them. CDR3 length: 12 amino acids. The gene calls are TRBV5-5 and TRBJ1-1; D not resolved. This sequence originates from a woman in her sixties with HTLV-1-associated myelopathy (HAM/TSP). Sequenced input: PBMCs. For the CDR3, the DNA is TGTGCCAGCAGCTCTTCCCGGAAGGGAGCTTTCTTT. It specifies CASSSSRKGAFF.